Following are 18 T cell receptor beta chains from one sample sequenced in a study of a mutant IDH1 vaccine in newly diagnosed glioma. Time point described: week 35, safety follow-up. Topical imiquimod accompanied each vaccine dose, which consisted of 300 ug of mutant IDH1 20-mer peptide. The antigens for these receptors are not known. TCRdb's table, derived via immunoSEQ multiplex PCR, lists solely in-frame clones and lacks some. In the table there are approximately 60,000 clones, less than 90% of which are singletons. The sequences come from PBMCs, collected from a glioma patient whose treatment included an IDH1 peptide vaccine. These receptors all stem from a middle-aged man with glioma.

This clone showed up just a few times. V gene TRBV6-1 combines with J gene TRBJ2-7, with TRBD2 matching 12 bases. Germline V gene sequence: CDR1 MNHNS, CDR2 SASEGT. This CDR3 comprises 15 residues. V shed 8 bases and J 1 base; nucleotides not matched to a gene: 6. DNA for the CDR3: TGTGCCAGCGGTGGACTAGCGGGACGTTCCTACGAGCAGTACTTC. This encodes CASGGLAGRSYEQYF.

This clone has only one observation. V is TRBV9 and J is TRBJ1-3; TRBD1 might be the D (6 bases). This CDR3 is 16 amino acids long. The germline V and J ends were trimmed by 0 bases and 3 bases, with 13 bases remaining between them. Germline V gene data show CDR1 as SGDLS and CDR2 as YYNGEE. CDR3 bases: TGTGCCAGCAGCGTAGCCCCGGGGGCGAGTGGAAACACCATATATTTT. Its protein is CASSVAPGASGNTIYF. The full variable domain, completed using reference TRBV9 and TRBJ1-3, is DSGVTQTPKHLITATGQRVTLRCSPRSGDLSVYWYQQSLDQGLQFLIQYYNGEERAKGNILERFSAQQFPDLHSELNLSSLELGDSALYFCASSVAPGASGNTIYFGEGSWLTVV.

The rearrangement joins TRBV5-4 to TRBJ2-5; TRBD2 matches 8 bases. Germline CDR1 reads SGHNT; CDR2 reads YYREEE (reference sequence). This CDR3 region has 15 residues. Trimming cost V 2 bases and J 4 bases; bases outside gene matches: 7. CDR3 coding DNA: TGTGCCAGCAGCTTCGAGACTAGCGTGCCAGAGACCCAGTACTTC. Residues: CASSFETSVPETQYF.

This CDR3 reads CASSEGRGVVYEQYF. The CDR3 DNA is TGTGCCAGCAGTGAAGGACGGGGGGTGGTCTACGAGCAGTACTTC. This chain connects TRBV2 to TRBJ2-7; 7 bases agree with TRBD2. The V segment lost 1 base and the J segment 3 bases; nucleotides outside the gene matches: 6. Germline V gene sequence: CDR1 SNHLY, CDR2 FYNNEI. The CDR3 consists of 15 residues.

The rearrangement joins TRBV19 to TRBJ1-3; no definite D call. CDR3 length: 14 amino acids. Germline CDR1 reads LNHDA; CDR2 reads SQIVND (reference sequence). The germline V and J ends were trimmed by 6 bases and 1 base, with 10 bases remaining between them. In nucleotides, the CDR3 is TGTGCCAGTAGCACGCAGTGGTCTGGAAACACCATATATTTT. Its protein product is CASSTQWSGNTIYF. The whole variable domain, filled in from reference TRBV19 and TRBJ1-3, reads DGGITQSPKYLFRKEGQNVTLSCEQNLNHDAMYWYRQDPGQGLRLIYYSQIVNDFQKGDIAEGYSVSREKKESFPLTVTSAQKNPTAFYLCASSTQWSGNTIYFGEGSWLTVV.

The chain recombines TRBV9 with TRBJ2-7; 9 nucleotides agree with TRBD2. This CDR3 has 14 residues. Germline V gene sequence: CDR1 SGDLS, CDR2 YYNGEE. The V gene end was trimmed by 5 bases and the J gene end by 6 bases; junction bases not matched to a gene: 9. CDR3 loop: CASRSSSGIGEQYF. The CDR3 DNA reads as TGTGCCAGCAGGTCCTCTAGCGGGATAGGCGAGCAGTACTTC. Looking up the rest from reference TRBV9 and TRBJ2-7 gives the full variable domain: DSGVTQTPKHLITATGQRVTLRCSPRSGDLSVYWYQQSLDQGLQFLIQYYNGEERAKGNILERFSAQQFPDLHSELNLSSLELGDSALYFCASRSSSGIGEQYFGPGTRLTVT.

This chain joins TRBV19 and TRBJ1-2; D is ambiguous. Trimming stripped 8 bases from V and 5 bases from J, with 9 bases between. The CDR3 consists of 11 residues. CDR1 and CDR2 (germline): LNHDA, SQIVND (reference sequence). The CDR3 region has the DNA TGTGCCAGTGAACAGACTTATGGCTACACCTTC. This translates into CASEQTYGYTF.

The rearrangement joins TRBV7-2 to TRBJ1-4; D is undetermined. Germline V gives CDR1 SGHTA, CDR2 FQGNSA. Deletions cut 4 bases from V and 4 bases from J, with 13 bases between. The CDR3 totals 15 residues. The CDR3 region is CASSSRAGGNEKLFF. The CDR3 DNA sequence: TGTGCCAGCAGCTCCCGAGCGGGAGGTAATGAAAAACTGTTTTTT.

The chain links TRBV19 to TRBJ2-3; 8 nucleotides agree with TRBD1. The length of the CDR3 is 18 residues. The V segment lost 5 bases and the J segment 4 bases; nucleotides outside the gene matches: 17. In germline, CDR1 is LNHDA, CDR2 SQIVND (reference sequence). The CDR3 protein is CASSGSSCRGPGADTQYF. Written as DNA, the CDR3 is TGTGCCAGTAGTGGAAGTTCGTGCAGGGGGCCCGGGGCAGATACGCAGTATTTT.

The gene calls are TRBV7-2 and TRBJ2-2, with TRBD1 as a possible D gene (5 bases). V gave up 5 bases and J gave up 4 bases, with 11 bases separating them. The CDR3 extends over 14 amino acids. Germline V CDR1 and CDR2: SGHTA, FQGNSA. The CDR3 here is CASSTQGGTGELFF. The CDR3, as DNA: TGTGCCAGCAGCACCCAGGGTGGCACCGGGGAGCTGTTTTTT.

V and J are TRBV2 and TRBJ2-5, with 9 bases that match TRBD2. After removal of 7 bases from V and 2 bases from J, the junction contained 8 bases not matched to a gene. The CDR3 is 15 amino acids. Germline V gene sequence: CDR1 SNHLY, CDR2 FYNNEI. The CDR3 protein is CASKVPSGAQETQYF. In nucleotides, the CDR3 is TGTGCCAGCAAAGTACCTAGCGGGGCTCAAGAGACCCAGTACTTC. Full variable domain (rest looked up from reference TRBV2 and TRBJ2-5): EPEVTQTPSHQVTQMGQEVILRCVPISNHLYFYWYRQILGQKVEFLVSFYNNEISEKSEIFDDQFSVERPDGSNFTLKIRSTKLEDSAMYFCASKVPSGAQETQYFGPGTRLLVL.

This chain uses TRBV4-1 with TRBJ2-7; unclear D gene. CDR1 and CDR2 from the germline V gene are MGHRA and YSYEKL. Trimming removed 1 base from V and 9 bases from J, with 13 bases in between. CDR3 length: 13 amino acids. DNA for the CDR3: TGCGCCAGCAGCCAAGTGGTGGGGTTTGTGCAGTACTTC. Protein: CASSQVVGFVQYF.

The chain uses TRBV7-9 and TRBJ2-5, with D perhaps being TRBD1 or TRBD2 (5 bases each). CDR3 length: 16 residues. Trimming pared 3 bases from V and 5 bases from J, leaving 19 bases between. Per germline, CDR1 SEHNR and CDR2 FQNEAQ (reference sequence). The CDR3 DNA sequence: TGTGCCAGCAGCTTGGGGTCGGGACCTGAGCGGGAGACCCAGTACTTC. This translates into CASSLGSGPERETQYF.

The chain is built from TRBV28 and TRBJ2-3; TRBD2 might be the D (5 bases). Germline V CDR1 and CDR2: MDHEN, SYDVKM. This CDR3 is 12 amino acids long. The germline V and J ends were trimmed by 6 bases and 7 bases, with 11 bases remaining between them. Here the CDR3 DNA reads TGTGCCAGCAGGTCGGGGTCGAATACGCAGTATTTT. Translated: CASRSGSNTQYF. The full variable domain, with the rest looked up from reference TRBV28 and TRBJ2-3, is DVKVTQSSRYLVKRTGEKVFLECVQDMDHENMFWYRQDPGLGLRLIYFSYDVKMKEKGDIPEGYSVSREKKERFSLILESASTNQTSMYLCASRSGSNTQYFGPGTRLTVL.

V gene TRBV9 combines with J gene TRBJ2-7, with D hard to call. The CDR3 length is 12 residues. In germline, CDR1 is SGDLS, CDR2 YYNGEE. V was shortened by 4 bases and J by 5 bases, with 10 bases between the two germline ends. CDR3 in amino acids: CASSLNGNEQYF. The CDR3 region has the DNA TGTGCCAGCAGCCTTAATGGGAACGAGCAGTACTTC.

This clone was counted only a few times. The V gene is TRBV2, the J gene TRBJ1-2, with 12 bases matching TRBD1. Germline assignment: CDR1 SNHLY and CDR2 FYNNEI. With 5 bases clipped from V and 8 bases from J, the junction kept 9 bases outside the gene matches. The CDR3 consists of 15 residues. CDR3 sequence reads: CASSRGGQGAGGYTF. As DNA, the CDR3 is TGTGCCAGCAGTAGGGGGGGACAGGGGGCAGGAGGCTACACCTTC.

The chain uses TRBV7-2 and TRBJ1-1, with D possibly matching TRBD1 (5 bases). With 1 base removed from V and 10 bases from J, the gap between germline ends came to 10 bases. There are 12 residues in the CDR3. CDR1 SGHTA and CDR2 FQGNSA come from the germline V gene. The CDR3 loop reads CASSLDGTRAFF. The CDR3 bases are TGTGCCAGCAGCTTAGACGGGACCCGAGCTTTCTTT.

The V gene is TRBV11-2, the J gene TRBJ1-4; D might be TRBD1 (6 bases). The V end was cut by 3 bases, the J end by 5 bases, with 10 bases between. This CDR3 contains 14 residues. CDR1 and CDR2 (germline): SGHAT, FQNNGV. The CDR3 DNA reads TGTGCCAGCAGCTTCCAGAGGGGGAATGAAAAACTGTTTTTT. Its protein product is CASSFQRGNEKLFF. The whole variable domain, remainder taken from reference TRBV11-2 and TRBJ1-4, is EAGVAQSPRYKIIEKRQSVAFWCNPISGHATLYWYQQILGQGPKLLIQFQNNGVVDDSQLPKDRFSAERLKGVDSTLKIQPAKLEDSAVYLCASSFQRGNEKLFFGSGTQLSVL.